These 21 T cell receptor beta chains were sequenced from one sample in a study of molecular identifiers for immune sequencing clone quantification. Each CDR3 protein is one row after TCRdb ran MiXCR on the PCR reads. The data contain 490,000 or so distinct CDR3 sequences, 20% to 25% of them singletons. Sequencing used naive CD8+ T cells from blood, with Jurkat cell RNA spiked in. Subset described: FACS-sorted CD8+CD4-CCR7+CD45RA+ naive T cells. The receptors originated from a human donor in good health. Some libraries in this study had Jurkat cell RNA spiked in.

This clonotype occurred many times. The chain links TRBV13 to TRBJ2-2; D unclear. The germline CDR1 and CDR2 sequences are PRHDT and FYEKMQ (reference sequence). This CDR3 has 18 amino acids. Trimming shortened V by 5 bases and J by 1 base, and 20 bases separated the two germline ends. The CDR3 region is CASSPGLEMTLNTGELFF. CDR3 bases: TGTGCCAGCAGCCCTGGGCTCGAGATGACCCTGAACACCGGGGAGCTGTTTTTT.

This clonotype was counted at least ten times. One end of the junction fails to match germline, which may point to a read error. The J gene is TRBJ2-7, the V gene TRBV5-1, with TRBD2 matching over 11 bases. The germline gives CDR1 SGHRS, CDR2 YFSETQ. This CDR3 has 15 residues. The CDR3 loop is CASSPGTSGTYEQYF. DNA for the CDR3: TGTGCCAGCAGCCCAGGGACTAGCGGAACCTACGAGCAGTACTTC.

This clonotype came up once. A clone one base away is much larger, so this may be a read error. V and J are TRBV6-5 and TRBJ2-7; maybe TRBD1 (5 bases). There are 13 residues in the CDR3. Germline V gives CDR1 MNHEY, CDR2 SVGAGI. The CDR3 region is CAGRRQSTYEQYF. For the CDR3, the DNA is TGTGCCGGCAGGCGACAGAGCACCTACGAGCAGTACTTC.

This clonotype has at least ten counts. V usage is TRBV5-6 and J usage is TRBJ2-3, with a weak D call TRBD2 (6 bases). The ends were cut back, 5 bases at V and 2 bases at J, with 18 bases in the middle. Germline V gene lookup returns CDR1 SGHDT and CDR2 YYEEEE. This CDR3 region has 16 residues. Written as DNA, the CDR3 is TGTGCCAGCAGGCCCTATTTGGGGGGACCCACAGATACGCAGTATTTT. Amino acid sequence: CASRPYLGGPTDTQYF.

There are a few counts of this clonotype. The V gene is TRBV6-5, the J gene TRBJ2-1; 9 bases fit TRBD2. With 0 bases clipped from V and 4 bases from J, the junction kept 7 bases outside the gene matches. This CDR3 spans 17 amino acids. Germline assignment: CDR1 MNHEY and CDR2 SVGAGI. CDR3 loop: CASSYSTGTSTYNEQFF. As DNA, the CDR3 is TGTGCCAGCAGTTACTCGACCGGGACTAGCACTTACAATGAGCAGTTCTTC.

The chain has TRBV27 and TRBJ1-2, with 7 bases matching TRBD1. The CDR3 totals 16 residues. V lost 6 bases to trimming and J lost 8 bases; unmatched junction nucleotides: 18. Looked up from germline, CDR1 is MNHEY and CDR2 is SMNVEV (reference sequence). CDR3 region: CASSPQSDRLFFGYTF. CDR3 in DNA: TGTGCCAGCAGCCCGCAGTCGGACAGGCTTTTCTTCGGCTACACCTTC.

This clonotype has a handful of counts. The chain carries TRBV11-2 and TRBJ1-5; 7 bases map to TRBD1. Trimming took 4 bases from V and 0 from J; bases not matched to a gene: 9. CDR3 length: 17 residues. The V gene's germline CDR1 is SGHAT and CDR2 FQNNGV. In DNA, the CDR3 is TGTGCCAGCAGCTCTCCGGACAGGAACTATAGCAATCAGCCCCAGCATTTT. This gives the protein CASSSPDRNYSNQPQHF.

This clonotype was seen many times. The rearrangement joins TRBV6-6 to TRBJ2-3, with 11 bases identical to TRBD2. With 6 bases clipped from V and 0 bases from J, the junction kept 11 bases outside the gene matches. Germline V CDR1 and CDR2: MNHNY, SVGAGI (reference sequence). The CDR3 spans 18 residues. The CDR3 DNA sequence: TGTGCCAGCAGCTCTCACCCGGGACTAGCGGAGAGCACAGATACGCAGTATTTT. It yields the protein CASSSHPGLAESTDTQYF.

As concerns this clonotype: Sequence at one end of the junction differs from germline and may be a read error. The rearrangement uses TRBV7-6 and TRBJ2-3; D not certain. The CDR3 has 14 residues. The germline CDR1 and CDR2 sequences are SGHVS and FNYEAQ. This CDR3 is CASSLASGTDTQCF. The CDR3 region has the DNA TGTGCCAGCAGCTTAGCGTCTGGCACAGATACGCAGTGTTTT.

This clonotype appeared many times. This rearrangement joins TRBV28 to TRBJ1-5; D remains ambiguous. Germline V gives CDR1 MDHEN, CDR2 SYDVKM. Trimming took 8 bases from V and 3 from J, leaving 14 bases between them. The CDR3 length is 14 residues. CDR3 in DNA: TGTGCCAGCGGCCCCGACACCTTCAATCAGCCCCAGCATTTT. Translating gives CASGPDTFNQPQHF.

There are many counts of this clonotype. The J gene is TRBJ2-2, the V gene TRBV6-5; D is unclear. Germline CDR1 is MNHEY and CDR2 is SVGAGI. The V end was cut by 5 bases, the J end by 2 bases, with 9 bases between. This CDR3 region has 14 residues. The CDR3 coding sequence is TGTGCCAGCAGTCGCCAGATTAACACCGGGGAGCTGTTTTTT. Translating it yields CASSRQINTGELFF.

Many counts were recorded for this clonotype. Here the CDR3 reads CSVEGPLDRNYGYTF. The CDR3 nucleotides are TGCAGCGTTGAAGGCCCATTAGACAGGAACTATGGCTACACCTTC. The chain uses TRBV29-1 and TRBJ1-2; TRBD1 might be the D (6 bases). The CDR3 runs to 15 residues. With 1 base removed from V and 2 bases from J, the gap between germline ends came to 14 bases. CDR1 SQVTM and CDR2 ANQGSEA come from the germline V gene.

This clonotype was found many times. The gene calls are TRBV30 and TRBJ1-1; D is uncertain. Germline V CDR1 and CDR2: GTSNPN, SVGIG (reference sequence). Trimming left V 1 base short and J 6 bases short, with 12 bases between. The CDR3 is 13 amino acids. Written as DNA, the CDR3 is TGTGCCTGGAGTGCCTTCCTGGGCTCTGAAGCTTTCTTT. It specifies CAWSAFLGSEAFF.

V and J are TRBV29-1 and TRBJ2-7; TRBD2 agrees at 7 bases. The CDR3 is 15 amino acids. Losses at the gene ends were 6 bases for V and 0 bases for J; bases not matched to a gene: 11. Germline V gene sequence: CDR1 SQVTM, CDR2 ANQGSEA. In DNA, the CDR3 is TGCAGCGTAAGTTACGGGGGACTAAACTCCTACGAGCAGTACTTC. Translated, it gives CSVSYGGLNSYEQYF.

This clonotype appeared a few times. J is TRBJ1-6 and V is TRBV13; D gene uncertain. This CDR3 region has 13 residues. The germline CDR1 and CDR2 sequences are PRHDT and FYEKMQ (reference sequence). V was clipped by 8 bases and J by 8 bases, with 13 bases between them. The CDR3 reads CASRTGSHSPLHF. The CDR3, as DNA: TGTGCCAGCCGTACGGGGTCACATTCACCCCTCCACTTT.

The chain has TRBV7-6 and TRBJ2-5; D call uncertain. CDR3 length equals 15 residues. Trimming removed 0 bases at V and 1 base at J, with 9 bases between. Germline V gene data show CDR1 as SGHVS and CDR2 as FNYEAQ. Here the CDR3 DNA reads TGTGCCAGCAGCTTAGCTCTGGCAAGCCAAGAGACCCAGTACTTC. This encodes CASSLALASQETQYF.

This clonotype was found many times. The chain recombines TRBV28 with TRBJ2-3; the match to TRBD2 covers 11 bases. The V gene's germline CDR1 is MDHEN and CDR2 SYDVKM. Trimming took 6 bases from V and 5 from J; bases not matched to a gene: 7. The CDR3 spans 15 residues. The CDR3 sequence is CASRTGLAVGDTQYF. Here the CDR3 DNA reads TGTGCCAGCAGAACGGGACTAGCGGTTGGAGATACGCAGTATTTT.

This clonotype has just a few counts. The chain carries TRBV6-5 and TRBJ2-3, with 7 bases that match TRBD1. V lost 6 bases and J lost 2; bases outside the gene matches: 5. This CDR3 has 14 amino acids. Germline V gene sequence: CDR1 MNHEY, CDR2 SVGAGI. CDR3 region: CASSPDRPTDTQYF. The CDR3 DNA follows: TGTGCCAGCAGCCCGGACAGGCCCACAGATACGCAGTATTTT.

The rearrangement joins TRBV6-1 to TRBJ2-7, with D hard to call. The germline V and J ends were trimmed by 0 bases and 3 bases, with 6 bases remaining between them. CDR3 size: 13 residues. Germline V lookup: CDR1 MNHNS, CDR2 SASEGT. The CDR3 region has the DNA TGTGCCAGCAGTGAAGCGCCCTTCTACGAGCAGTACTTC. Protein product: CASSEAPFYEQYF.

This clonotype has more than one count but fewer than ten. The V and J genes are TRBV5-6 and TRBJ2-1; D might be TRBD1 (6 bases). The germline V gene encodes CDR1 SGHDT and CDR2 YYEEEE. The length of the CDR3 is 15 residues. V lost 4 bases, J lost 3 bases, and 14 bases lay in between. CDR3 nucleotide sequence: TGTGCCAGCAGCGGACGTAGGGACAACTACAATGAGCAGTTCTTC. The encoded protein is CASSGRRDNYNEQFF.

Details on this clonotype: A single base separates this from a much larger clone, so it may be a read error. The rearrangement joins TRBV28 to TRBJ1-5; D not resolved. Trimming removed 4 bases at V and 0 bases at J, with 7 bases between. CDR1 is MDHEN, CDR2 SYDVKM, per germline. This CDR3 has 14 residues. Here the CDR3 reads CASSYTGSNQPQHF. CDR3 sequence (DNA): TGTGCCAGCAGTTACACGGGTAGCAATCAGCCCCAGCATTTT.